A selection of T cell receptor beta chains follows, all from one sample in a study of blood T cell repertoires in COVID-19. The method was immunoSEQ multiplex PCR; TCRdb's version includes in-frame clones alone and lacks a portion of them. The sample holds 650,000 to 800,000 clones, around 90% seen once. Sequencing was carried out using peripheral blood. Receptors were obtained from a woman between 18 and 29 years old with acute or convalescent COVID-19. Both conserved end residues are part of each CDR3. Each record gives: D gene, V gene, J gene, clone size, CDR3 DNA, CDR3 protein. The D gene is left open where the match is weak. Not every row has a clone size; where given, it reads once, few, many or a size class.

d_call: .; v_call: TRBV18; j_call: TRBJ1-1; clone_size: .; cdr3_nt: TGTGCCAGCTCACTTGACAGAACGAACACTGAAGCTTTCTTT; cdr3_aa: CASSLDRTNTEAFF
d_call: .; v_call: TRBV9; j_call: TRBJ2-7; clone_size: .; cdr3_nt: TGTGCCAGCAGCCCAGACAGCCCCTACGAGCAGTACTTC; cdr3_aa: CASSPDSPYEQYF
d_call: TRBD1; v_call: TRBV19; j_call: TRBJ2-5; clone_size: .; cdr3_nt: TGTGCCAGTAGACCGGGACAGGCCCTCGGGACCCAGTACTTC; cdr3_aa: CASRPGQALGTQYF
d_call: .; v_call: TRBV3-1/TRBV3-2; j_call: TRBJ2-2; clone_size: .; cdr3_nt: TGTGCCAGCAGCCAAGATCCGAAACTAAGAGAGGGCGGGGAGCTGTTTTTT; cdr3_aa: CASSQDPKLREGGELFF
d_call: .; v_call: TRBV2; j_call: TRBJ1-1; clone_size: .; cdr3_nt: TGTGCCAGCATTCCTGAACAGGGTCTGGCTTTCTTT; cdr3_aa: CASIPEQGLAFF
d_call: .; v_call: TRBV7-2; j_call: TRBJ1-1; clone_size: .; cdr3_nt: TGTGCCAGCAGTGCACAGAGAAACACTGAAGCTTTCTTT; cdr3_aa: CASSAQRNTEAFF
d_call: TRBD2; v_call: TRBV6-2/TRBV6-3; j_call: TRBJ2-1; clone_size: .; cdr3_nt: TGTGCCAGCAGTGCAAGCGGGGGGCTCAATGAGCAGTTCTTC; cdr3_aa: CASSASGGLNEQFF
d_call: TRBD2; v_call: TRBV30; j_call: TRBJ2-7; clone_size: .; cdr3_nt: TGTGCCTGGAGTGTTAGCGGGGGGGGAACCTACGAGCAGTACTTC; cdr3_aa: CAWSVSGGGTYEQYF
d_call: TRBD1; v_call: TRBV13; j_call: TRBJ1-2; clone_size: .; cdr3_nt: TGTGCCAGCAGCTACGGGACAGGGGACTATGGCTACACCTTC; cdr3_aa: CASSYGTGDYGYTF
d_call: .; v_call: TRBV5-1; j_call: TRBJ1-6; clone_size: .; cdr3_nt: TGCGCCAGCAGCTTGGGAGGGGGTAATTCACCCCTCCACTTT; cdr3_aa: CASSLGGGNSPLHF
d_call: TRBD2; v_call: TRBV7-2; j_call: TRBJ2-7; clone_size: .; cdr3_nt: TGTGCCAGCAGCTCCTCGGTGGGGCTAGCGGGCTACGAGCAGTACTTC; cdr3_aa: CASSSSVGLAGYEQYF
d_call: .; v_call: TRBV6-6; j_call: TRBJ1-6; clone_size: .; cdr3_nt: TGTGCCACCACAGCCTCCTATAATTCACCCCTCCACTTT; cdr3_aa: CATTASYNSPLHF
d_call: TRBD1; v_call: TRBV30; j_call: TRBJ1-3; clone_size: .; cdr3_nt: TGTGCCGGGGACAGGGCCTTTGGAAACACCATATATTTT; cdr3_aa: CAGDRAFGNTIYF
d_call: TRBD1; v_call: TRBV2; j_call: TRBJ1-5; clone_size: .; cdr3_nt: TGTGCCAGCGCTGACAGGGTAAGCAATCAGCCCCAGCATTTT; cdr3_aa: CASADRVSNQPQHF
d_call: .; v_call: TRBV6-5; j_call: TRBJ2-3; clone_size: once; cdr3_nt: TGTGCCAGCAGTCCCGACGAGACAACCACAGATACGCAGTATTTT; cdr3_aa: CASSPDETTTDTQYF
d_call: TRBD1; v_call: TRBV6-4; j_call: TRBJ2-1; clone_size: .; cdr3_nt: TGTGCCAGCAGCCGGGACAGCCACTACAATGAGCAGTTCTTC; cdr3_aa: CASSRDSHYNEQFF
d_call: .; v_call: TRBV7-8; j_call: TRBJ1-1; clone_size: .; cdr3_nt: TGTGCCAGCAGCCGCGGCCCGGGGAACACTGAAGCTTTCTTT; cdr3_aa: CASSRGPGNTEAFF
d_call: .; v_call: TRBV7-9; j_call: TRBJ2-3; clone_size: once; cdr3_nt: TGTGCCAGCACCCCTAGTCAGTCTGATACGCAGTATTTT; cdr3_aa: CASTPSQSDTQYF
d_call: TRBD2; v_call: TRBV19; j_call: TRBJ2-7; clone_size: .; cdr3_nt: TGTGCCAGTAGTATCTATAGCGGGATCCACGAGCAGTACTTC; cdr3_aa: CASSIYSGIHEQYF
d_call: TRBD1; v_call: TRBV5-1; j_call: TRBJ1-6; clone_size: .; cdr3_nt: TGCGCCAGCAGCTTGGGGCCAGGGGGTTACGGAAATTCACCCCTCCACTTT; cdr3_aa: CASSLGPGGYGNSPLHF
d_call: TRBD1; v_call: TRBV3-1/TRBV3-2; j_call: TRBJ1-1; clone_size: few; cdr3_nt: TGTGCCAGCAGCGCGCAGGGGGCTGTCGCTGAAGCTTTCTTT; cdr3_aa: CASSAQGAVAEAFF
d_call: .; v_call: TRBV6-5; j_call: TRBJ1-2; clone_size: .; cdr3_nt: TGTGCCAGCAGCCCAGGGGCGTCTAACTATGGCTACACCTTC; cdr3_aa: CASSPGASNYGYTF
d_call: TRBD1; v_call: TRBV10-1; j_call: TRBJ1-5; clone_size: .; cdr3_nt: TGCGCCAGCAACCCCTGCTCGGGGACAGTAAACAATCAGCCCCAGCATTTT; cdr3_aa: CASNPCSGTVNNQPQHF
d_call: .; v_call: TRBV30; j_call: TRBJ1-4; clone_size: .; cdr3_nt: TGTGCCTGGAGTCCCATAGGTGCAGGGGATAAGGAAAAACTGTTTTTT; cdr3_aa: CAWSPIGAGDKEKLFF
d_call: .; v_call: TRBV19; j_call: TRBJ1-5; clone_size: few; cdr3_nt: TGTGCCAGTAGTATTCCAGAAGACAGTCCGCAACCCTCATTTAATTGGCGTCAGCCCCAGCATTTT; cdr3_aa: CASSIPEDSPQPSFNWRQPQHF
d_call: .; v_call: TRBV5-3; j_call: TRBJ1-1; clone_size: .; cdr3_nt: TGTGCCAGAAGCTTCTCCGGTAACCACACTGAAGCTTTCTTT; cdr3_aa: CARSFSGNHTEAFF
d_call: .; v_call: TRBV20-1; j_call: TRBJ1-1; clone_size: once; cdr3_nt: TGCAGTGCACACATGGCCGAAGCTTTCTTT; cdr3_aa: CSAHMAEAFF
d_call: .; v_call: TRBV7-2; j_call: TRBJ2-7; clone_size: .; cdr3_nt: TGTGCCAGCAGCTCCCCCGCACTTCTCTACGAGCAGTACTTC; cdr3_aa: CASSSPALLYEQYF
d_call: .; v_call: TRBV6-5; j_call: TRBJ1-2; clone_size: .; cdr3_nt: TGTGCCAGCAGCGATGCGTTGAACTATGGCTACACCTTC; cdr3_aa: CASSDALNYGYTF
d_call: .; v_call: TRBV4-1; j_call: TRBJ2-5; clone_size: .; cdr3_nt: TGCGCCAGCAGCCAAGTTTATCAAGAGACCCAGTACTTC; cdr3_aa: CASSQVYQETQYF
d_call: .; v_call: TRBV5-1; j_call: TRBJ1-1; clone_size: .; cdr3_nt: TGCGCCAGCAGCCTTTCCGACGGCCGAAGACACATGAACACTGAAGCTTTCTTT; cdr3_aa: CASSLSDGRRHMNTEAFF
d_call: TRBD1; v_call: TRBV5-6; j_call: TRBJ1-5; clone_size: .; cdr3_nt: TGTGCCAGCAGCTTAGGACAGGCTAATCAGCCCCAGCATTTT; cdr3_aa: CASSLGQANQPQHF
d_call: TRBD1; v_call: TRBV12-3/TRBV12-4; j_call: TRBJ2-7; clone_size: .; cdr3_nt: TGTGCCAGCAGTTGGGACAGCAGCTACGAGCAGTACTTC; cdr3_aa: CASSWDSSYEQYF
d_call: TRBD1; v_call: TRBV11-3; j_call: TRBJ2-7; clone_size: .; cdr3_nt: TGTGCCAGCAGCTCCACAGGGGTACACGAGCAGTACTTC; cdr3_aa: CASSSTGVHEQYF
d_call: .; v_call: TRBV27; j_call: TRBJ1-2; clone_size: .; cdr3_nt: TGTGCCAGCAGTTCGCACAGGGCCAACTATGGCTACACCTTC; cdr3_aa: CASSSHRANYGYTF
d_call: TRBD1; v_call: TRBV19; j_call: TRBJ1-5; clone_size: .; cdr3_nt: TGTGCCAGTAGTACCTCCAGGGGGCCTCAGCCCCAGCATTTT; cdr3_aa: CASSTSRGPQPQHF
d_call: .; v_call: TRBV24-1; j_call: TRBJ2-2; clone_size: once; cdr3_nt: TGTGCCACCAGTGATTTCAGGGCCACCGGGGAGCTGTTTTTT; cdr3_aa: CATSDFRATGELFF
d_call: .; v_call: TRBV7-3; j_call: TRBJ1-3; clone_size: .; cdr3_nt: TGTGCCAGCAGCTTAAGGGGGGGCAGTGGAAACACCATATATTTT; cdr3_aa: CASSLRGGSGNTIYF
d_call: .; v_call: TRBV2; j_call: TRBJ1-1; clone_size: .; cdr3_nt: TGTGCCAGCAGTGTACGAGGTGGAGGCACTGAAGCTTTCTTT; cdr3_aa: CASSVRGGGTEAFF
d_call: TRBD1; v_call: TRBV19; j_call: TRBJ1-1; clone_size: .; cdr3_nt: TGTGCCAGTAGCGCGACAGGGGGTTTGGCTTTCTTT; cdr3_aa: CASSATGGLAFF
d_call: TRBD1; v_call: TRBV5-1; j_call: TRBJ1-6; clone_size: .; cdr3_nt: TGCGCCAGCAGCTCGACAGGGGCTGATTCACCCCTCCACTTT; cdr3_aa: CASSSTGADSPLHF
d_call: TRBD2; v_call: TRBV4-3; j_call: TRBJ2-2; clone_size: .; cdr3_nt: TGCGCCAGCAGCCAGAATACAGCGGGGGGAGACACCGGGGAGCTGTTTTTT; cdr3_aa: CASSQNTAGGDTGELFF
d_call: TRBD1; v_call: TRBV10-3; j_call: TRBJ1-2; clone_size: .; cdr3_nt: TGTGCCATCAGTGACACCGGGACAGAGGTATACACCTTC; cdr3_aa: CAISDTGTEVYTF
d_call: TRBD2; v_call: TRBV9; j_call: TRBJ2-1; clone_size: .; cdr3_nt: TGTGCCAGCAGCGCTCCCCAGACTAGCGGGGGGGCGACTGAGCAGTTCTTC; cdr3_aa: CASSAPQTSGGATEQFF
d_call: .; v_call: TRBV6-1; j_call: TRBJ1-1; clone_size: .; cdr3_nt: TGTGCCAGCAGTGAGAGGGGGATTGGGGCTGAAGCTTTCTTT; cdr3_aa: CASSERGIGAEAFF
d_call: .; v_call: TRBV9; j_call: TRBJ2-5; clone_size: .; cdr3_nt: TGTGCCAGCAGCGTGATACTCGGGGAGACCCAGTACTTC; cdr3_aa: CASSVILGETQYF
d_call: TRBD2; v_call: TRBV27; j_call: TRBJ2-2; clone_size: .; cdr3_nt: TGTGCCAGCAGTTTATCGGGGGGGGTTGATGGGGAGCTGTTTTTT; cdr3_aa: CASSLSGGVDGELFF
d_call: .; v_call: TRBV29-1; j_call: TRBJ1-1; clone_size: .; cdr3_nt: TGCAGCGTTGAGTTTTCAGGGCGACGGACTGAAGCTTTCTTT; cdr3_aa: CSVEFSGRRTEAFF
d_call: .; v_call: TRBV5-1; j_call: TRBJ2-5; clone_size: .; cdr3_nt: TGCGCCAGCAGCCAGGGACACGCTGGAGGCCAAGAGACCCAGTACTTC; cdr3_aa: CASSQGHAGGQETQYF
d_call: .; v_call: TRBV5-1; j_call: TRBJ1-1; clone_size: .; cdr3_nt: TGCGCCAGCAGCTTGTTCGTGACAAGCACTGAAGCTTTCTTT; cdr3_aa: CASSLFVTSTEAFF
d_call: .; v_call: TRBV24-1; j_call: TRBJ1-2; clone_size: once; cdr3_nt: TGTGCCACCAGTGACCCAGACAGAAATGGCTACACCTTC; cdr3_aa: CATSDPDRNGYTF
d_call: TRBD2; v_call: TRBV6-2/TRBV6-3; j_call: TRBJ2-1; clone_size: .; cdr3_nt: TGTGCCAGCAGTTACTCGTCTTCACTAGCGGGGGGCCTTAATGAGCAGTTCTTC; cdr3_aa: CASSYSSSLAGGLNEQFF
d_call: TRBD1; v_call: TRBV4-2; j_call: TRBJ2-7; clone_size: .; cdr3_nt: TGTGCCAGCAGCCAAGGGACAGGGGAGTCCTACGAGCAGTACTTC; cdr3_aa: CASSQGTGESYEQYF